One and the same sample provided the 21 T cell receptor beta chains below, sequenced in a study of cytomegalovirus exposure and HLA in healthy donors. Assay used: immunoSEQ multiplex PCR; TCRdb lists only in-frame clones, some missing. The sample has approximately 100,000 clones, about 88% seen once. Input material: PBMCs. Receptors were obtained from a woman between 18 and 30 years old in good health and CMV-seropositive.

The V call is TRBV7-9, the J call TRBJ2-5, with D perhaps matching TRBD1 (5 bases). Trimming removed 5 bases from V and 5 bases from J, with 15 bases in between. The CDR3 loop spans 14 amino acids. The V gene's germline CDR1 is SEHNR and CDR2 FQNEAQ (reference sequence). CDR3 residues: CASSDTQGWETQYF. The CDR3 DNA sequence: TGTGCCAGCAGCGACACTCAGGGTTGGGAGACCCAGTACTTC.

The chain employs TRBV5-6 and TRBJ2-3, with a weak D call TRBD1 (5 bases). There are 15 residues in the CDR3. Germline V gene sequence: CDR1 SGHDT, CDR2 YYEEEE. The ends were cut back, 6 bases at V and 3 bases at J, with 17 bases in the middle. The CDR3 region is CASTPSARATDTQYF. The CDR3, as DNA: TGTGCCAGCACCCCGTCGGCCAGGGCTACAGATACGCAGTATTTT.

V usage is TRBV6-6 and J usage is TRBJ1-2; 7 bases are shared with TRBD1. Looked up from germline, CDR1 is MNHNY and CDR2 is SVGAGI (reference sequence). The CDR3 runs 14 residues. Trimming removed 6 bases from V and 4 bases from J; junction bases left unmatched: 8. The CDR3 is CASSTRGASYGYTF. For the CDR3, the DNA is TGTGCCAGCAGCACCAGGGGGGCCAGCTATGGCTACACCTTC.

The chain employs TRBV6-1 and TRBJ2-7; TRBD2 might be the D (5 bases). This CDR3 has 14 residues. V was shortened by 3 bases and J by 10 bases, with 19 bases between the two germline ends. CDR1 is MNHNS, CDR2 SASEGT, per germline. This CDR3 reads CASSDVRRQAGQYV. As DNA, the CDR3 is TGTGCCAGCAGTGATGTCCGGCGTCAGGCGGGTCAGTACGTC.

This clone was observed once. The J gene is TRBJ1-3, the V gene TRBV25-1; the match to TRBD1 covers 8 bases. Trimming removed 3 bases from V and 0 bases from J; junction bases left unmatched: 4. CDR1 is MGHDK, CDR2 SYGVNS, per germline. The CDR3 loop spans 16 amino acids. CDR3 DNA: TGTGCCAGCAGTGACCGGGACAGGCCCTCTGGAAACACCATATATTTT. It specifies CASSDRDRPSGNTIYF.

CDR3 DNA: TGTGCCAGCAGTTTATTGGGAGGGAGAGATTCACCCCTCCACTTT. It specifies CASSLLGGRDSPLHF. The J gene is TRBJ1-6, the V gene TRBV28, with D unresolved. Trimming cost V 1 base and J 8 bases, with 12 bases left between them. This CDR3 is 15 amino acids long. The germline CDR1 and CDR2 sequences are MDHEN and SYDVKM.

The gene calls are TRBV7-9 and TRBJ2-7; D possibly corresponds to TRBD1 (5 bases). Germline loops: CDR1 SEHNR, CDR2 FQNEAQ (reference sequence). V shed 1 base and J shed 3 bases, with 7 bases lying between them. The CDR3 runs to 13 residues. The CDR3 spells CASSLEGHYEQYV. The CDR3 DNA reads as TGTGCCAGCAGCTTAGAGGGGCACTACGAGCAGTACGTC.

The V gene is TRBV28, the J gene TRBJ1-5, with a weak D call TRBD1 (5 bases). The CDR3 runs to 15 residues. CDR1 is MDHEN, CDR2 SYDVKM, per germline. V was clipped by 4 bases and J by 2 bases, with 12 bases between them. The CDR3 region has the DNA TGTGCCAGCAGTTCGGGGGGTCTGGGCAATCAGCCCCAGCATTTT. Protein: CASSSGGLGNQPQHF.

This chain uses TRBV4-1 with TRBJ2-7; TRBD1 matches 7 bases. V lost 1 base and J lost 3; bases outside the gene matches: 6. Germline CDR1 reads MGHRA; CDR2 reads YSYEKL. The CDR3 extends over 15 amino acids. The CDR3 sequence is CASSQVSRQGYEQYF. Here the CDR3 DNA reads TGCGCCAGCAGCCAAGTATCTCGACAGGGCTACGAGCAGTACTTC.

The CDR3 DNA is TGTGCCATCAGTGAGAACGGTATCACAGATACGCAGTATTTT. It codes for CAISENGITDTQYF. The rearrangement joins TRBV10-3 to TRBJ2-3; D gene uncertain. Germline CDR1 ENHRY, CDR2 SYGVKD. The CDR3 extends over 14 amino acids. The V gene lost 2 bases and the J gene lost 2 bases, with 8 bases spanning the gap.

This clone occurred a few times. The J gene is TRBJ2-7, the V gene TRBV28; 7 bases agree with TRBD1. V was pared by 8 bases and J by 3 bases, with 4 bases of the junction left unmatched. CDR1 is MDHEN, CDR2 SYDVKM, per germline. This CDR3 is built from 12 residues. CDR3 sequence (DNA): TGTGCCAGCGCCGACAGGGTCTACGAGCAGTACGTC. This sequence encodes CASADRVYEQYV.

J is TRBJ2-5 and V is TRBV9; 7 bases agree with TRBD2. V lost 0 bases and J lost 5; bases outside the gene matches: 10. Germline lookup yields CDR1 SGDLS and CDR2 YYNGEE. CDR3 length equals 16 residues. Written as DNA, the CDR3 is TGTGCCAGCAGCGTAGCTACGTCCGGGGGGATGGAGACCCAGTACTTC. Residues: CASSVATSGGMETQYF.

The chain combines TRBV28 with TRBJ1-5; D perhaps matches TRBD1 (6 bases). V lost 5 bases and J lost 2, with 19 bases in between. Looked up from germline, CDR1 is MDHEN and CDR2 is SYDVKM. The CDR3 contains 17 residues. The CDR3 DNA reads TGTGCCAGCAGTGACCCCGCAACAGGGCTGGGCAATCAGCCCCAGCATTTT. Translating gives CASSDPATGLGNQPQHF. Filled out from reference TRBV28 and TRBJ1-5, the complete variable domain reads DVKVTQSSRYLVKRTGEKVFLECVQDMDHENMFWYRQDPGLGLRLIYFSYDVKMKEKGDIPEGYSVSREKKERFSLILESASTNQTSMYLCASSDPATGLGNQPQHFGDGTRLSIL.

The chain uses TRBV28 and TRBJ1-3; tentative D call: TRBD1 (6 bases). Germline assignment: CDR1 MDHEN and CDR2 SYDVKM. The CDR3 is 18 residues long. V lost 1 base and J 0 bases, leaving 16 bases between the germline ends. Written as DNA, the CDR3 is TGTGCCAGCAGTTTATATCTGGGACACACACACTCTGGAAACACCATATATTTT. It codes for CASSLYLGHTHSGNTIYF.

The chain is built from TRBV5-5 and TRBJ2-7; D may be TRBD1 (5 bases). The V gene's germline CDR1 is SGHKS and CDR2 YYEKEE (reference sequence). The length of the CDR3 is 12 residues. Trimming shortened V by 1 base and J by 4 bases, and 6 bases separated the two germline ends. The CDR3 nucleotides read TGTGCCAGCAGCTTGTCAGGGTACGAGCAGTACGTC. It yields the protein CASSLSGYEQYV.

V is TRBV6-5 and J is TRBJ2-2; TRBD1 might be the D (5 bases). CDR1 MNHEY and CDR2 SVGAGI come from the germline V gene. The CDR3 sequence is 16 residues long. V dropped 0 bases and J dropped 5 bases, with 13 bases sitting between them. The CDR3 nucleotides are TGTGCCAGCAGTTACTCGAAGGGGATTGTAACCGGGGAGCTGTTTTTT. Translating it yields CASSYSKGIVTGELFF.

The chain links TRBV6-5 to TRBJ2-1; perhaps TRBD2 as D (5 bases). CDR1 and CDR2 from the germline V gene are MNHEY and SVGAGI. V was shortened by 5 bases and J by 6 bases, with 11 bases between the two germline ends. The CDR3 is 13 amino acids. The CDR3 DNA reads as TGTGCCAGCAGTACGGGGTCTCCCAATGAGCAGTTCTTC. As protein: CASSTGSPNEQFF.

This sequence joins TRBV7-2 and TRBJ2-7, with TRBD1 identical over 7 bases. The V segment lost 5 bases and the J segment 3 bases; nucleotides outside the gene matches: 10. The CDR3 consists of 15 residues. Germline lookup yields CDR1 SGHTA and CDR2 FQGNSA. CDR3 in DNA: TGTGCCAGCAGCCTTTCCGGGACAGCTTTCTACGAGCAGTACGTC. It yields the protein CASSLSGTAFYEQYV.

V gene TRBV2 combines with J gene TRBJ1-3, with unresolved D. This CDR3 is built from 16 residues. Germline V lookup: CDR1 SNHLY, CDR2 FYNNEI. The V end lost 4 bases, the J end lost 2 bases, and 15 bases lay between the germline ends. CDR3 loop: CASSARILGPGNTIYF. CDR3 nucleotide sequence: TGTGCCAGCAGTGCAAGGATCCTTGGGCCTGGAAACACCATATATTTT.

The rearrangement joins TRBV7-2 to TRBJ2-1; 9 bases fit TRBD2. V shed 4 bases, J shed 4 bases, and the junction held 14 bases outside the gene matches. The V gene's germline CDR1 is SGHTA and CDR2 FQGNSA. CDR3 length: 18 amino acids. CDR3 nucleotide sequence: TGTGCCAGCAGCTCCAGGGGTCTAGCGGGAACCCTATACAATGAGCAGTTCTTC. Protein sequence: CASSSRGLAGTLYNEQFF.

The V call is TRBV7-9, the J call TRBJ2-1; 9 positions agree with TRBD1. Germline V gives CDR1 SEHNR, CDR2 FQNEAQ (reference sequence). J was trimmed by 5 bases and V by 5 bases; bases with no gene match: 7. The CDR3 consists of 15 residues. Here the CDR3 DNA reads TGTGCCAGCAGCCTACAGGGGGCGGAGGACAATGAGCAGTTCTTC. This translates into CASSLQGAEDNEQFF.